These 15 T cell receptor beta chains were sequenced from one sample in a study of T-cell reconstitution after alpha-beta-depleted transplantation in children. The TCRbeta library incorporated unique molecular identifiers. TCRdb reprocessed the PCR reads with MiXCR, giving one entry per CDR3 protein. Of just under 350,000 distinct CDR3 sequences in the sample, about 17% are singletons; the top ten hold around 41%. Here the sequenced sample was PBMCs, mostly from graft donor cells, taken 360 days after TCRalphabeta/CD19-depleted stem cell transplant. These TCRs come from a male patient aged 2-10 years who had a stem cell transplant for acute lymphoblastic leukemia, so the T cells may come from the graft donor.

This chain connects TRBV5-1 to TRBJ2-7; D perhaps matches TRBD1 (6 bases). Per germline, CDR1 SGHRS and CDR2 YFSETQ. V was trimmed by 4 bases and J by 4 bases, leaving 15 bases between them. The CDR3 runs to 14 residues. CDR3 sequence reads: CASSPRRGAYEQYF. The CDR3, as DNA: TGCGCCAGCAGCCCACGCAGGGGTGCGTACGAGCAGTACTTC.

CDR3 coding DNA: TGTGCCAGCAGCCCCATCCTAGGGCTAGCACGCAATGAGCAGTTCTTC. It encodes CASSPILGLARNEQFF. The chain couples TRBV27 to TRBJ2-1; D is possibly TRBD2 (5 bases). V lost 6 bases and J 6 bases, leaving 21 bases between the germline ends. Germline V gene lookup returns CDR1 MNHEY and CDR2 SMNVEV (reference sequence). The CDR3 extends over 16 amino acids.

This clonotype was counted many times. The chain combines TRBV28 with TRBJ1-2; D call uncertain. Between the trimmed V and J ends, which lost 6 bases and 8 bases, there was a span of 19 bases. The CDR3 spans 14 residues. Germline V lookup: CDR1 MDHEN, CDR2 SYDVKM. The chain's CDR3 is CASSYHWTDPGYTF. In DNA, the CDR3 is TGTGCCAGCAGCTACCATTGGACCGACCCCGGCTACACCTTC.

The CDR3 sequence: CSARKTGLADTGELFF. CDR3 coding DNA: TGCAGTGCTAGGAAAACCGGCCTAGCGGACACCGGGGAGCTGTTTTTT. This rearrangement joins TRBV20-1 to TRBJ2-2; TRBD2 matches 7 bases. The CDR3 has 16 residues. Germline V lookup: CDR1 DFQATT, CDR2 SNEGSKA (reference sequence). Losses at the gene ends were 3 bases for V and 3 bases for J; bases not matched to a gene: 10.

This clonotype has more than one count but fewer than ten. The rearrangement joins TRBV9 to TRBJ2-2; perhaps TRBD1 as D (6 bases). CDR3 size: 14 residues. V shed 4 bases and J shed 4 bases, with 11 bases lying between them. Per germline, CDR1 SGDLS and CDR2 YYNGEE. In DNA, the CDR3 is TGTGCCAGCAGCCGACAGGACTCCACCGGGGAGCTGTTTTTT. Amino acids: CASSRQDSTGELFF.

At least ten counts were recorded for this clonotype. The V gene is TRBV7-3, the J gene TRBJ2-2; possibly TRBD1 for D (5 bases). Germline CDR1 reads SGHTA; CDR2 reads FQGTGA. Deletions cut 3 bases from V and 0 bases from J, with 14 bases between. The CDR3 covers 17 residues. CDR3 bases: TGTGCCAGCAGCTTGGGGCCACCCGGCTCGAACACCGGGGAGCTGTTTTTT. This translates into CASSLGPPGSNTGELFF.

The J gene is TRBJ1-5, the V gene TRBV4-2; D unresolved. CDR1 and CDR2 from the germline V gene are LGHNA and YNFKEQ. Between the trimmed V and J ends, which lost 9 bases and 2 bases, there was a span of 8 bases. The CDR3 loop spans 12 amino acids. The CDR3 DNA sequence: TGTGCCAGTCAGCTTGGCAATCAGCCCCAGCATTTT. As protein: CASQLGNQPQHF.

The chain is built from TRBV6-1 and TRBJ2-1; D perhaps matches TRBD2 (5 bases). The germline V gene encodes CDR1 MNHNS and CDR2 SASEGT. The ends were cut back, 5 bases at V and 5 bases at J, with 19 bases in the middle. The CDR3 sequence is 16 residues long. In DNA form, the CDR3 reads TGTGCCAGCAGTACATTCCCGGACCCGCGGGACAATGAGCAGTTCTTC. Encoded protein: CASSTFPDPRDNEQFF.

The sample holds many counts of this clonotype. CDR3 sequence reads: CASSLGQRYGYTF. In DNA form, the CDR3 reads TGTGCCAGCAGTTTAGGACAGCGCTATGGCTACACCTTC. The chain links TRBV12-3 or TRBV12-4 to TRBJ1-2, with a possible D match to TRBD1 (5 bases). V lost 1 base and J 4 bases, leaving 7 bases between the germline ends. The CDR3 extends over 13 amino acids.

The CDR3 bases are TGCAGCGTTGAAGGGCAGGGTTTTTCCATGAACACTGAAGCTTTCTTT. This encodes CSVEGQGFSMNTEAFF. This rearrangement joins TRBV29-1 to TRBJ1-1, with a weak D call TRBD1 (5 bases). CDR3 size: 16 residues. V lost 1 base, J lost 0 bases, and 15 bases lay in between. From germline, CDR1 is SQVTM and CDR2 ANQGSEA.

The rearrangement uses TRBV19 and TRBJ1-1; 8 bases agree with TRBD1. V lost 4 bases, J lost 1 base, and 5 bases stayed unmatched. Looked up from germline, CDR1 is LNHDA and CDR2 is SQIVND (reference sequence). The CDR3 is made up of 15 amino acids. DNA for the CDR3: TGTGCCAGTAGTAGGACAGGGTGGGAGAACACTGAAGCTTTCTTT. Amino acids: CASSRTGWENTEAFF.

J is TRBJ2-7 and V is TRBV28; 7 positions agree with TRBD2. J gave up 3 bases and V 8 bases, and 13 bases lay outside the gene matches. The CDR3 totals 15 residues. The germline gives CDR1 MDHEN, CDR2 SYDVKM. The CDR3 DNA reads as TGTGCCAGCGGACGCAGAGCGGGGCCCCTCTACGAGCAGTACTTC. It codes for CASGRRAGPLYEQYF.

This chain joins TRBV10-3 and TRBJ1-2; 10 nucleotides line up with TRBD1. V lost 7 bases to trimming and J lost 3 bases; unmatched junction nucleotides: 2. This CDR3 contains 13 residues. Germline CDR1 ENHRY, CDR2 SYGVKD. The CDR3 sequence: CAIKGTGDYGYTF. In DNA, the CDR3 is TGTGCCATCAAGGGGACAGGGGACTATGGCTACACCTTC.

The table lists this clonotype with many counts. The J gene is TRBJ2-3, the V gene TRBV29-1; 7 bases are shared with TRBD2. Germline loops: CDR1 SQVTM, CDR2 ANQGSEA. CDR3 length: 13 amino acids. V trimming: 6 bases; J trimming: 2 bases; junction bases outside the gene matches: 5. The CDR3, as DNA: TGCAGCGTCGCCGGGACTACCACAGATACGCAGTATTTT. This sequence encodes CSVAGTTTDTQYF.

The CDR3 here is CASSLPWAGENNEQFF. The DNA of the CDR3 is TGTGCCAGCAGCTTGCCCTGGGCGGGAGAAAACAATGAGCAGTTCTTC. The chain employs TRBV7-9 and TRBJ2-1; 7 bases agree with TRBD2. The CDR3 extends over 16 amino acids. The V gene end was trimmed by 3 bases and the J gene end by 5 bases; junction bases not matched to a gene: 10. CDR1 and CDR2 from the germline V gene are SEHNR and FQNEAQ (reference sequence). Full variable domain (missing parts from reference TRBV7-9 and TRBJ2-1): DTGVSQNPRHKITKRGQNVTFRCDPISEHNRLYWYRQTLGQGPEFLTYFQNEAQLEKSRLLSDRFSAERPKGSFSTLEIQRTEQGDSAMYLCASSLPWAGENNEQFFGPGTRLTVL.